This T cell receptor (beta chain) was sequenced in a study of shared clonotypes between healthy human individuals. Sequenced by immunoSEQ multiplex PCR; TCRdb stores in-frame clones only, minus some. The profile shows about 2,100,000 clones, approximately 94% of them singletons. The CDR3 consists of 16 residues. CDR1 and CDR2 from the germline V gene are SQVTM and ANQGSEA. J was trimmed by 8 bases and V by 6 bases; bases with no gene match: 19. Positive CCR7 selection of CD45RO-negative cells yielded the naive CD8 cells, and terminally differentiated effector memory CD45RA+ cells were excluded. The receptor was derived from a man aged 18 to 30 in good health. Some clones in this sample may be carry-over from other donors' samples. Material: naive CD8+ T cells from PBMCs. The chain employs TRBV29-1 and TRBJ2-1; 7 bases map to TRBD2. The CDR3: CSVGPVLARLAHEQFF. Here the CDR3 DNA reads TGCAGCGTCGGACCTGTACTAGCGCGACTAGCCCATGAGCAGTTCTTC.